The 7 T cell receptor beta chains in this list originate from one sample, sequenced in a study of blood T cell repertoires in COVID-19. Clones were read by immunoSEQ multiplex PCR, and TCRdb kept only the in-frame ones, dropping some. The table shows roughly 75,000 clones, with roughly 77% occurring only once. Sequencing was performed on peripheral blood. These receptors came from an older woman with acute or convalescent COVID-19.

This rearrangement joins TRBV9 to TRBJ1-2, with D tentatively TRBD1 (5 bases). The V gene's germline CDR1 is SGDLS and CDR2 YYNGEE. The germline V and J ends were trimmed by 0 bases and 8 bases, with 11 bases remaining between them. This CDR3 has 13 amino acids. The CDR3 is CASSVVPGNGYTF. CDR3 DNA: TGTGCCAGCAGCGTAGTTCCAGGGAACGGCTACACCTTC.

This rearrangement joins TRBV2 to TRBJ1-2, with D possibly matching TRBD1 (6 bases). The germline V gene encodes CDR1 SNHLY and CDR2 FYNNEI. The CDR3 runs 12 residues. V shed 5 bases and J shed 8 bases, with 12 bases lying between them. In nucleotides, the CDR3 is TGTGCCAGCAGTCTCTCAGGGGACGGCTACACCTTC. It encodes CASSLSGDGYTF.

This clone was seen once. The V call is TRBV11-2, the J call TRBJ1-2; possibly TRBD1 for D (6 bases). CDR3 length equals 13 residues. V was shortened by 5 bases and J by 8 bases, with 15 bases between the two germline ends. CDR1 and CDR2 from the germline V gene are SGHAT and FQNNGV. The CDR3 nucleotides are TGTGCCAGCAGCCTGACGGTACAGGGCGGCTACACCTTC. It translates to CASSLTVQGGYTF.

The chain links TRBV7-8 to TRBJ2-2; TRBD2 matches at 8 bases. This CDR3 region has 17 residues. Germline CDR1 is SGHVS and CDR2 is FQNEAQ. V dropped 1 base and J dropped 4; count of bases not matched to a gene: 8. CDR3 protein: CASSLGTSPAITGELFF. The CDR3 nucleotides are TGTGCCAGCAGCTTAGGGACTAGCCCGGCGATCACCGGGGAGCTGTTTTTT. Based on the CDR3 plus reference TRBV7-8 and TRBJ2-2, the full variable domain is GAGVSQSPRYKVAKRGQDVALRCDPISGHVSLFWYQQALGQGPEFLTYFQNEAQLDKSGLPSDRFFAERPEGSVSTLKIQRTQQEDSAVYLCASSLGTSPAITGELFFGEGSRLTVL.

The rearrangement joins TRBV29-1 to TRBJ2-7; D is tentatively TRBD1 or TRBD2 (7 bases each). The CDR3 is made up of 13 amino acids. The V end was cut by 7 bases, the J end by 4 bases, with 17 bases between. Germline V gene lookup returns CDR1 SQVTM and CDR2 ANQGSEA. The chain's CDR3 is CSAGGAGAYEQYF. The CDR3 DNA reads TGCAGCGCAGGGGGGGCAGGGGCGTACGAGCAGTACTTC.

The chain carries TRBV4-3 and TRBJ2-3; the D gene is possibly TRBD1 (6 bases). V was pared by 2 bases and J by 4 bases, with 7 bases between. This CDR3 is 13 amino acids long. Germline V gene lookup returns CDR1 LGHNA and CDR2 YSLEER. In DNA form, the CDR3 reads TGCGCCAGCAGCCAAAACAGGGCAGATACGCAGTATTTT. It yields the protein CASSQNRADTQYF.

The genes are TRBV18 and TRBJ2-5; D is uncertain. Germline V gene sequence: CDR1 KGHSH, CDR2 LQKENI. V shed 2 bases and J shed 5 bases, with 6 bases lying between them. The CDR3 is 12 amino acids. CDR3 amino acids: CASSPSGETQYF. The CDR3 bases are TGTGCCAGCTCACCATCCGGGGAGACCCAGTACTTC.